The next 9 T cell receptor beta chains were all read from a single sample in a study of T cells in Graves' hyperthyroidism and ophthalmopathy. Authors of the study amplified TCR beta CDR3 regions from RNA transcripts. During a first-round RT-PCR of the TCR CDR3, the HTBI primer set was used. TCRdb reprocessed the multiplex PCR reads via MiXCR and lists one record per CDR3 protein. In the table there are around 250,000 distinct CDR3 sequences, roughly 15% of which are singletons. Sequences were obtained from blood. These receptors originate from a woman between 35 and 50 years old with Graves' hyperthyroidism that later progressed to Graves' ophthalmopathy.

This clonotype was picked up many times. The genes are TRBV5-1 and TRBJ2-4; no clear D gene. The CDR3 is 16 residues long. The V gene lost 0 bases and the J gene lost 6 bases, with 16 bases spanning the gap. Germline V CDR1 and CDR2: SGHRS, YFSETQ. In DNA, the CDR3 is TGCGCCAGCAGCTTGGGCCCCCACGTCGGATCAAACATTCAGTACTTC. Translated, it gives CASSLGPHVGSNIQYF. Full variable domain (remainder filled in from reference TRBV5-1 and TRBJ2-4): KAGVTQTPRYLIKTRGQQVTLSCSPISGHRSVSWYQQTPGQGLQFLFEYFSETQRNKGNFPGRFSGRQFSNSRSEMNVSTLELGDSALYLCASSLGPHVGSNIQYFGAGTRLSVL.

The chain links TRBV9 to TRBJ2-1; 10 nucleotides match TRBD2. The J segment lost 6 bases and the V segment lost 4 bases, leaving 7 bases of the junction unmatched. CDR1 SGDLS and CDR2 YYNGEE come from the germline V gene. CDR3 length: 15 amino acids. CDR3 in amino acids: CASSPLAGALNEQFF. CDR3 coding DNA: TGTGCCAGCAGCCCGCTAGCGGGGGCCCTCAATGAGCAGTTCTTC.

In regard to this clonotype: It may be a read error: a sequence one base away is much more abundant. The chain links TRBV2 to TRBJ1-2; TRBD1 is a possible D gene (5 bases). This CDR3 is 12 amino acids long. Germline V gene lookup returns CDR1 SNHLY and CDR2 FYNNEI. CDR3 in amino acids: CASRPAGPGHTF. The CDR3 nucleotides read TGTGCCAGCAGGCCTGCGGGACCTGGCCACACCTTC.

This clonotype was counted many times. The CDR3 here is CASSLRTGGSEETQYF. CDR3 coding DNA: TGTGCCAGCAGTTTAAGGACAGGGGGATCGGAGGAGACCCAGTACTTC. This chain links TRBV12-3 or TRBV12-4 with TRBJ2-5, with 10 nucleotides matching TRBD1. Trimming took 2 bases from V and 5 from J; bases not matched to a gene: 8. This CDR3 region has 16 residues.

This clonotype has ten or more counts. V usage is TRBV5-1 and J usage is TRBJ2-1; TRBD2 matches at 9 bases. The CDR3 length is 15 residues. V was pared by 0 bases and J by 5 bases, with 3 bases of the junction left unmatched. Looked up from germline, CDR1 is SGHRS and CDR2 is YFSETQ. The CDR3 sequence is CASSLGLAVNNEQFF. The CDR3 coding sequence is TGCGCCAGCAGCTTGGGACTAGCGGTGAACAATGAGCAGTTCTTC.

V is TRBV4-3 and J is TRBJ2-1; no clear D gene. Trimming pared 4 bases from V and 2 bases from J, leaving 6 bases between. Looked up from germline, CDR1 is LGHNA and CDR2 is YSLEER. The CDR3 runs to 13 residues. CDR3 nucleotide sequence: TGCGCCAGCAGCCCCGCGGCCTACAATGAGCAGTTCTTC. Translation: CASSPAAYNEQFF.

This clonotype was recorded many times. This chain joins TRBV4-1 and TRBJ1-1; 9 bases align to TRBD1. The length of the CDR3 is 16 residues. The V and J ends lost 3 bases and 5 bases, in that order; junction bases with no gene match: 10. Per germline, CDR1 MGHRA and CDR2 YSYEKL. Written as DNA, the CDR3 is TGCGCCAGCAGCCAGGGAAGGACAGGGGTGAGGACTGAAGCTTTCTTT. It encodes CASSQGRTGVRTEAFF.

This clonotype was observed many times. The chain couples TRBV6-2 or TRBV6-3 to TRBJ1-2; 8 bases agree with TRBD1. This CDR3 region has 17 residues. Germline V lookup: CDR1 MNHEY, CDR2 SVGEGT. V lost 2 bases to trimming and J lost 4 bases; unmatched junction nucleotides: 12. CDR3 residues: CASSYPTTRGHGYGYTF. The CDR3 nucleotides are TGTGCCAGCAGTTACCCCACCACCAGGGGGCACGGCTATGGCTACACCTTC.

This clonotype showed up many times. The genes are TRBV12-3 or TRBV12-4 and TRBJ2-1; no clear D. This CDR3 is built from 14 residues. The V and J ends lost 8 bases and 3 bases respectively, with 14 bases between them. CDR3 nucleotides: TGTGCCAGCCTTCCCACCGACAACTACAATGAGCAGTTCTTC. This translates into CASLPTDNYNEQFF.